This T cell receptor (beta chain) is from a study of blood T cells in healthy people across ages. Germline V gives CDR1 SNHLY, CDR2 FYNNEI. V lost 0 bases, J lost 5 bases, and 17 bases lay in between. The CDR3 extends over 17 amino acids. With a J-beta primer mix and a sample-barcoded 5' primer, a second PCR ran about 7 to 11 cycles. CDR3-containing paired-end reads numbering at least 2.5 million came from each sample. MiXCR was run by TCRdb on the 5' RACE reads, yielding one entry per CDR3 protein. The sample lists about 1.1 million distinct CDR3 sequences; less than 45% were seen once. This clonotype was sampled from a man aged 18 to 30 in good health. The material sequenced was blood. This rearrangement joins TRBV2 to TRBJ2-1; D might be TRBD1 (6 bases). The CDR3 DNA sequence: TGTGCCAGCAGTGAAGCGGTCAACAGGGTTACGGACAATGAGCAGTTCTTC. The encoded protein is CASSEAVNRVTDNEQFF. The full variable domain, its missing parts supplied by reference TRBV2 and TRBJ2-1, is EPEVTQTPSHQVTQMGQEVILRCVPISNHLYFYWYRQILGQKVEFLVSFYNNEISEKSEIFDDQFSVERPDGSNFTLKIRSTKLEDSAMYFCASSEAVNRVTDNEQFFGPGTRLTVL.